A selection of T cell receptor beta chains follows, all from one sample in a study of blood T cell repertoires in COVID-19. The method was immunoSEQ multiplex PCR; TCRdb's version includes in-frame clones alone and lacks a portion of them. This table has 200,000 to 250,000 clones, roughly 90% appearing once. The sample consisted of PBMCs or T cells enriched from blood (not recorded which). The receptors derive from a man aged 18 to 29 with acute COVID-19. Each CDR3 is given with its conserved first and last residue. Fields, in order: V gene, J gene, D gene, clone size, CDR3 protein, CDR3 DNA. The D gene is left open where the match is weak. Clone size is not always given. Where it is, it says once, few, many or a class for expanded clones.

TRBV5-1	TRBJ1-1	NA	NA	CASSPQGGNTEAFF	TGCGCCAGCAGCCCACAGGGCGGGAACACTGAAGCTTTCTTT
TRBV5-4	TRBJ2-5	TRBD2	NA	CASSFLRSGRTQETQYF	TGTGCCAGCAGCTTCCTTAGGAGCGGGAGGACGCAGGAGACCCAGTACTTC
TRBV28	TRBJ1-1	NA	NA	CASTLRGSLPEAFF	TGTGCCAGCACCCTCAGGGGATCTCTCCCTGAAGCTTTCTTT
TRBV29-1	TRBJ2-3	TRBD2	NA	CSGSGGTDTQYF	TGCAGCGGGAGCGGGGGCACAGATACGCAGTATTTT
TRBV6-4	TRBJ2-5	NA	NA	CASRKGGQETQYF	TGTGCCAGCAGAAAAGGGGGACAAGAGACCCAGTACTTC
TRBV25-1	TRBJ1-2	NA	few	CASTGENGYTF	TGTGCCAGCACGGGGGAGAATGGCTACACCTTC
TRBV7-9	TRBJ1-2	NA	NA	CASSQLGYGYTF	TGTGCCAGCAGCCAACTTGGCTATGGCTACACCTTC
TRBV7-2	TRBJ2-5	TRBD1	NA	CASSLQGARQETQYF	TGTGCCAGCAGCTTACAGGGGGCGCGGCAAGAGACCCAGTACTTC
TRBV29-1	TRBJ2-5	TRBD1	NA	CSVDRGYEETQYF	TGCAGCGTTGACAGGGGGTATGAAGAGACCCAGTACTTC
TRBV27	TRBJ2-1	NA	NA	CASSSLKGGSNEQFF	TGTGCCAGCAGTTCACTCAAGGGGGGGTCGAATGAGCAGTTCTTC
TRBV5-4	TRBJ1-1	NA	NA	CASSLGARETEAFF	TGTGCCAGCAGCTTGGGGGCGAGGGAGACTGAAGCTTTCTTT
TRBV25-1	TRBJ1-6	TRBD1	NA	CASRILPGQGDSPLHF	TGTGCCAGCAGAATACTACCGGGACAGGGGGATTCACCCCTCCACTTT
TRBV11-2	TRBJ2-3	TRBD2	few	CASSLTSREDVTDTQYF	TGTGCCAGCAGCTTAACGTCGCGGGAGGACGTTACAGATACGCAGTATTTT
TRBV12-3/TRBV12-4	TRBJ2-3	NA	NA	CASSLADTQYF	TGTGCCAGCAGTCTCGCGGATACGCAGTATTTT
TRBV7-2	TRBJ1-3	NA	NA	CASSLSGGKGNTIYF	TGTGCCAGCAGCCTCTCCGGGGGTAAAGGAAACACCATATATTTT
TRBV30	TRBJ1-5	NA	NA	CAWSVRDNQPQHF	TGTGCCTGGAGTGTACGGGACAATCAGCCCCAGCATTTT
TRBV7-2	TRBJ2-1	NA	NA	CASSLEGGQQFF	TGTGCCAGCAGCTTAGAGGGCGGGCAGCAGTTCTTC
TRBV7-3	TRBJ2-3	NA	NA	CASSLRGSSDTQYF	TGTGCCAGCAGCTTAAGAGGGAGCTCGGATACGCAGTATTTT
TRBV7-9	TRBJ2-7	TRBD2	NA	CATGLAGFSEQYF	TGTGCTACGGGGCTAGCGGGATTTAGCGAGCAGTACTTC
TRBV4-2	TRBJ2-7	TRBD2	NA	CASSPQSMSGGYEQYF	TGTGCCAGCAGCCCCCAATCGATGAGCGGGGGCTACGAGCAGTACTTC
TRBV5-1	TRBJ2-5	NA	NA	CASSGGTGETQYF	TGCGCCAGCAGCGGCGGGACGGGCGAGACCCAGTACTTC
TRBV4-2	TRBJ2-1	TRBD2	NA	CASSQEVAGGRGDEQFF	TGTGCCAGCAGCCAAGAAGTAGCGGGAGGGAGAGGGGATGAGCAGTTCTTC
TRBV19	TRBJ1-5	TRBD1	NA	CASRLTGGSYSNQPQHF	TGTGCCAGTAGACTGACAGGGGGAAGCTATAGCAATCAGCCCCAGCATTTT
TRBV19	TRBJ1-1	NA	NA	CASSPRLVDTEAFF	TGTGCCAGTAGTCCCCGACTAGTAGACACTGAAGCTTTCTTT
TRBV21-1	TRBJ2-7	NA	NA	CASSRKTGRNYEQYF	TGTGCCAGCAGCAGAAAGACAGGGAGGAACTACGAGCAGTACTTC
TRBV5-4	TRBJ2-7	NA	NA	CASSSGFYEQYF	TGTGCCAGCAGCTCGGGGTTCTACGAGCAGTACTTC
TRBV30	TRBJ1-2	NA	NA	CAWDVGAASGYTF	TGTGCCTGGGATGTTGGAGCGGCCTCAGGCTACACCTTC
TRBV2	TRBJ1-5	TRBD1	few	CASRGTGQRQPQHF	TGTGCCAGCAGGGGGACAGGGCAAAGGCAGCCCCAGCATTTT
TRBV12-3/TRBV12-4	TRBJ2-4	NA	NA	CASSLEGIQYF	TGTGCCAGCAGTTTAGAGGGGATTCAGTACTTC
TRBV30	TRBJ1-3	TRBD1	NA	CAWRAGTGSGNTIYF	TGTGCCTGGAGAGCAGGGACAGGGTCTGGAAACACCATATATTTT
TRBV28	TRBJ2-6	TRBD2	NA	CASRLAVAGGSGANVLTF	TGTGCCAGCAGATTGGCGGTAGCGGGGGGCTCTGGGGCCAACGTCCTGACTTTC
TRBV7-2	TRBJ2-3	NA	NA	CATGGRTDTQYF	TGTGCCACGGGGGGCCGCACAGATACGCAGTATTTT
TRBV11-3	TRBJ1-1	NA	NA	CASSLRQRGVEAFF	TGTGCCAGCAGCTTACGACAGCGGGGGGTTGAAGCTTTCTTT
TRBV6-2/TRBV6-3	TRBJ2-7	TRBD2	few	CASRLGGLAGISSYEQYF	TGTGCCAGCCGCCTAGGGGGACTAGCGGGGATCAGCTCCTACGAGCAGTACTTC
TRBV10-2	TRBJ2-7	NA	NA	CASRQGSLYEQYF	TGCGCCAGCAGGCAGGGGAGTCTCTACGAGCAGTACTTC
TRBV7-9	TRBJ1-1	NA	once	CASSLASGVLRNTEAFF	TGTGCCAGCAGCTTAGCTTCGGGGGTATTACGGAACACTGAAGCTTTCTTT
TRBV10-3	TRBJ2-1	TRBD2	NA	CAITSSLGREDGEQFF	TGTGCCATCACCTCCTCCCTCGGGCGGGAGGACGGTGAGCAGTTCTTC
TRBV2	TRBJ1-2	NA	NA	CASTRGVTGHGYTF	TGTGCCAGCACCCGGGGGGTGACTGGCCATGGCTACACCTTC
TRBV25-1	TRBJ1-1	NA	NA	CASSDGRGGYTEAFF	TGTGCCAGCAGTGATGGCAGGGGAGGGTACACTGAAGCTTTCTTT
TRBV6-5	TRBJ1-6	NA	NA	CASTPGTGLNSPLHF	TGTGCCAGCACTCCGGGAACTGGGCTTAATTCACCCCTCCACTTT
TRBV7-9	TRBJ1-4	NA	NA	CASSLGGAEKLFF	TGTGCCAGCAGCTTAGGGGGCGCAGAAAAACTGTTTTTT
TRBV9	TRBJ1-5	NA	NA	CASSVDGGMGQPQHF	TGTGCCAGCAGCGTAGACGGAGGGATGGGTCAGCCCCAGCATTTT
TRBV7-9	TRBJ2-1	TRBD2	NA	CASSLGSGLAGNEQFF	TGTGCCAGCAGCTTAGGCTCAGGGCTAGCGGGAAATGAGCAGTTCTTC
TRBV28	TRBJ2-3	NA	NA	CASTRTGRGTDTQYF	TGTGCCAGCACCCGGACAGGGAGGGGTACAGATACGCAGTATTTT
TRBV7-2	TRBJ2-5	TRBD2	NA	CASSLVGSGLGDETQYF	TGTGCCAGCAGCTTAGTAGGGTCCGGACTAGGTGATGAGACCCAGTACTTC
TRBV12-5	TRBJ2-5	TRBD2	NA	CASGSLSSGRAKETQYF	TGTGCTAGTGGTTCCCTTTCAAGCGGGAGGGCCAAGGAGACCCAGTACTTC
TRBV11-3	TRBJ1-1	TRBD1	once	CASSRTGEEAFF	TGTGCCAGCAGTCGGACAGGGGAGGAGGCTTTCTTT
TRBV30	TRBJ1-1	TRBD1	NA	CAWSSLQGVVNTEAFF	TGTGCCTGGAGTAGTTTACAGGGGGTAGTAAACACTGAAGCTTTCTTT
TRBV27	TRBJ2-1	TRBD1	NA	CASSYGQGADNEQFF	TGTGCCAGCAGTTACGGACAGGGGGCTGACAATGAGCAGTTCTTC
TRBV28	TRBJ2-1	TRBD2	NA	CASSGEVAGVNEQFF	TGTGCCAGCAGTGGGGAGGTAGCGGGAGTCAATGAGCAGTTCTTC
TRBV27	TRBJ2-5	TRBD1	NA	CASSLGEIGTGLETQYF	TGTGCCAGCAGTTTAGGAGAAATAGGGACAGGGTTAGAGACCCAGTACTTC
TRBV19	TRBJ2-7	NA	NA	CASRDPGTYEQYF	TGTGCCAGTAGGGATCCGGGGACCTACGAGCAGTACTTC
TRBV28	TRBJ1-2	TRBD1	NA	CASSHGQGMGRGGYTF	TGTGCCAGCAGTCATGGACAGGGGATGGGACGTGGTGGCTACACCTTC
TRBV28	TRBJ1-2	NA	NA	CATSAAKILDYGYTF	TGTGCCACCTCGGCGGCCAAAATCCTCGACTATGGCTACACCTTC